This record concerns one TCR beta chain sequence. Using immunoSEQ multiplex PCR, the repertoire was profiled, and TCRdb retains in-frame clones only, with some absent. The top ten clones hold roughly 5.3% of a sample with more than 250,000 clones, around 87% of them seen once. CDR1 and CDR2 from the germline V gene are KGHSH and LQKENI. There are 16 residues in the CDR3. With 1 base clipped from V and 4 bases from J, the junction kept 4 bases outside the gene matches. This sample stems from a study of blood T cell repertoires in COVID-19. This TCR was sampled from a woman aged 30 to 39 who had recovered from COVID-19. This chain links TRBV18 with TRBJ1-3; 10 nucleotides match TRBD1. Sample: PBMCs or T cells enriched from blood (not recorded which). The CDR3 reads CASSPLGQGIGNTIYF. The CDR3 DNA sequence: TGTGCCAGCTCACCACTGGGACAGGGGATAGGAAACACCATATATTTT.